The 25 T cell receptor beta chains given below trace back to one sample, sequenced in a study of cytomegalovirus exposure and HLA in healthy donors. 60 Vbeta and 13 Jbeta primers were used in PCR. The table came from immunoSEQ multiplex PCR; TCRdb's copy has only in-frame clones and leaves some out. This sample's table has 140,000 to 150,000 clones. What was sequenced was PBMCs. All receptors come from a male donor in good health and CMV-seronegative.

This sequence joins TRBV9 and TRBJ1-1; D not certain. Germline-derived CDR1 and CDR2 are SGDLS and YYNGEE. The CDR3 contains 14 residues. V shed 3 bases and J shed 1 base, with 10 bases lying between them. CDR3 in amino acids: CASSGNAGNTEAFF. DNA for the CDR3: TGTGCCAGCAGCGGGAACGCAGGGAACACTGAAGCTTTCTTT. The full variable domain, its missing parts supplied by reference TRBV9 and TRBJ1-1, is DSGVTQTPKHLITATGQRVTLRCSPRSGDLSVYWYQQSLDQGLQFLIQYYNGEERAKGNILERFSAQQFPDLHSELNLSSLELGDSALYFCASSGNAGNTEAFFGQGTRLTVV.

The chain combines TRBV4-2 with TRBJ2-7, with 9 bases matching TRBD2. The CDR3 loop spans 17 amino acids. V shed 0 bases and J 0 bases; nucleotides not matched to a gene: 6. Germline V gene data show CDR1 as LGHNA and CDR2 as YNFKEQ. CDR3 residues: CASSQDLLAGSSYEQYF. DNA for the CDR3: TGTGCCAGCAGCCAAGATCTACTAGCGGGTAGCTCCTACGAGCAGTACTTC.

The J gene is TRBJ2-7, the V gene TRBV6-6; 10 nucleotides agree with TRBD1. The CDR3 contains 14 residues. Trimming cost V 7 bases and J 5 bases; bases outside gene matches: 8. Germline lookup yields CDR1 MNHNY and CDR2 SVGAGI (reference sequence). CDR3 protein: CASKRQGAIDEQYF. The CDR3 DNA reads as TGTGCCAGCAAGAGACAGGGGGCGATCGACGAGCAGTACTTC.

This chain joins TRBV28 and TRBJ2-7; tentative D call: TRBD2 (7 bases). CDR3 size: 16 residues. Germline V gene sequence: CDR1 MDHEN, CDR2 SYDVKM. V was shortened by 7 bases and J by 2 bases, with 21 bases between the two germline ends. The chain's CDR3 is CASTTTGGLVTYEQYF. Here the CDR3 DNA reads TGTGCCAGCACCACTACGGGGGGCCTTGTCACCTACGAGCAGTACTTC.

The CDR3 nucleotides read TGTGCTAGTGGTTTGGGGGAAGGGAGGTGGGAGACCCAGTACTTC. The encoded protein is CASGLGEGRWETQYF. The chain uses TRBV12-5 and TRBJ2-5; perhaps TRBD2 as D (6 bases). In germline, CDR1 is LGHNT, CDR2 FRNRAP. The V and J ends lost 1 base and 5 bases respectively, with 14 bases between them. The CDR3 extends over 15 amino acids.

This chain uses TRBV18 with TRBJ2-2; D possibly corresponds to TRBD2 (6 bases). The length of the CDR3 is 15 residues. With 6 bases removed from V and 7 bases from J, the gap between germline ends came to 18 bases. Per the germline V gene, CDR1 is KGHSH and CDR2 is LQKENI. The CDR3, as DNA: TGTGCCAGCTCCCCTGGGACTTCCAGCAACGGGGAGCTGTTTTTT. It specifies CASSPGTSSNGELFF.

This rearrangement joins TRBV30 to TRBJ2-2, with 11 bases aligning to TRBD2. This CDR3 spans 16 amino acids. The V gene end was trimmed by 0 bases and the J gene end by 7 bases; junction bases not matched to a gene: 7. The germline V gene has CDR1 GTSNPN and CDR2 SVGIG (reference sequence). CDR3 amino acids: CAWSVLAGGRNGELFF. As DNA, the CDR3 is TGTGCCTGGAGTGTTCTAGCGGGAGGTCGAAACGGGGAGCTGTTTTTT.

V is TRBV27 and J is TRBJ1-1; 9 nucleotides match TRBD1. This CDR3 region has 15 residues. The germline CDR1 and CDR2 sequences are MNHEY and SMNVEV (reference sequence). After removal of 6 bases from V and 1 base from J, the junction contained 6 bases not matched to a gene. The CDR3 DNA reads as TGTGCCAGCAGACACGGGACAGGGTGGAACACTGAAGCTTTCTTT. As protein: CASRHGTGWNTEAFF.

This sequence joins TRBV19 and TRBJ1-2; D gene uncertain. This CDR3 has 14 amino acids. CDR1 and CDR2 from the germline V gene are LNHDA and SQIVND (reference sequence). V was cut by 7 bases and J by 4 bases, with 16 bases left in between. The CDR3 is CASTITEASYGYTF. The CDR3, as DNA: TGTGCCAGTACGATCACCGAGGCCTCCTATGGCTACACCTTC.

The CDR3 bases are TGTGCCAGCAGTCCCCGCCCGGGAAGGGTGAACACTGAAGCTTTCTTT. This codes for CASSPRPGRVNTEAFF. This chain uses TRBV28 with TRBJ1-1; no clear D gene. The CDR3 contains 16 residues. Between the trimmed V and J ends, which lost 5 bases and 0 bases, there was a span of 16 bases. The germline gives CDR1 MDHEN, CDR2 SYDVKM.

CDR3 DNA sequence: TGTGCCTGGAGCGCTGGACAGGGTGTTTATGGCTACACCTTC. Translated, it gives CAWSAGQGVYGYTF. The J gene is TRBJ1-2, the V gene TRBV30; 8 bases line up with TRBD1. Per germline, CDR1 GTSNPN and CDR2 SVGIG (reference sequence). The ends lost 3 bases at V and 5 bases at J; junction bases unmatched: 8. This CDR3 comprises 14 residues.

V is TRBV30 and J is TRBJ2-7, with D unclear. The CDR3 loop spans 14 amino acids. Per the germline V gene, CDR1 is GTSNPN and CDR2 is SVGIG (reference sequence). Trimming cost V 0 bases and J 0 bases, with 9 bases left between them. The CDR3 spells CAWSVPAPSYEQYF. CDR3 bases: TGTGCCTGGAGTGTACCAGCGCCCTCCTACGAGCAGTACTTC.

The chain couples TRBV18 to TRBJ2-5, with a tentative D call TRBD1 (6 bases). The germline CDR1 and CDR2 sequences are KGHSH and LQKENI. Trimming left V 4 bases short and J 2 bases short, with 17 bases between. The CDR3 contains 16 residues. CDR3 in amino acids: CASSRAGAGVQETQYF. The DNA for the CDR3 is TGTGCCAGCTCACGGGCTGGGGCAGGGGTACAAGAGACCCAGTACTTC.

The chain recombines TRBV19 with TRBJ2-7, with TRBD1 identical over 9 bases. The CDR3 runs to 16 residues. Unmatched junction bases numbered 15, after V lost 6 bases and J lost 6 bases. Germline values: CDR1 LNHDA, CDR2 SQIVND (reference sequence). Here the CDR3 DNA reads TGTGCCAGTAGCGCTTTGACCGGGACAGGGCTTAGCGAGCAGTACTTC. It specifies CASSALTGTGLSEQYF.

The CDR3 DNA sequence: TGTGCCAGCACACCGGGACTTCCTACAGATACGCAGTATTTT. Translating it yields CASTPGLPTDTQYF. J is TRBJ2-3 and V is TRBV7-3; maybe TRBD2 (6 bases). CDR3 length: 14 amino acids. Germline-derived CDR1 and CDR2 are SGHTA and FQGTGA. The V gene lost 7 bases and the J gene lost 3 bases, with 14 bases spanning the gap.

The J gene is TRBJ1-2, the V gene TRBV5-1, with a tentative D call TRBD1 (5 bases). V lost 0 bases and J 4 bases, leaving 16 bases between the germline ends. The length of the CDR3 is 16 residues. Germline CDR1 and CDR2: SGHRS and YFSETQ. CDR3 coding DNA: TGCGCCAGCAGCTTGGTCTTGGACACCACCGCCTATGGCTACACCTTC. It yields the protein CASSLVLDTTAYGYTF.

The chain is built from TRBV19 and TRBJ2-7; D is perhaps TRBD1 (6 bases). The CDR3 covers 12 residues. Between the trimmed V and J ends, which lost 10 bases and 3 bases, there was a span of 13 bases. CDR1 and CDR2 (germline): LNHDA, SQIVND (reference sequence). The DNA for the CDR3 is TGTGCCACGAGGGACAAATTCTACGAGCAGTACTTC. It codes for CATRDKFYEQYF.

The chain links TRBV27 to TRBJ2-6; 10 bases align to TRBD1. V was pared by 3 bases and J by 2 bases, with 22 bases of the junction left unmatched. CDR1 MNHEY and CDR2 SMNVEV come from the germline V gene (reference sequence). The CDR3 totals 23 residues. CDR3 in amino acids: CASSFSITTGSGTGVAGANVLTF. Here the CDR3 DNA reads TGTGCCAGCAGTTTTTCCATAACAACCGGGTCCGGGACAGGGGTAGCTGGGGCCAACGTCCTGACTTTC.

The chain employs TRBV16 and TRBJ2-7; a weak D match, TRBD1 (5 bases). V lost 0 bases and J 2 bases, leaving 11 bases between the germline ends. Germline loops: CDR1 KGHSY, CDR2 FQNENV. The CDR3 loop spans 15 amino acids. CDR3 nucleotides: TGTGCCAGCAGCCAATCTGGGGCCGCCGCCTACGAGCAGTACTTC. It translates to CASSQSGAAAYEQYF.

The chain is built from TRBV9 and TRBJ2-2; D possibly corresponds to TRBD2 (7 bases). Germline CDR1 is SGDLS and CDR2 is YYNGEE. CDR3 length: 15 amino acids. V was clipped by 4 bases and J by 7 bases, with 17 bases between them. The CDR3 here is CASSRGARINGELFF. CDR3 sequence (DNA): TGTGCCAGCAGCCGGGGGGCAAGAATAAACGGGGAGCTGTTTTTT.

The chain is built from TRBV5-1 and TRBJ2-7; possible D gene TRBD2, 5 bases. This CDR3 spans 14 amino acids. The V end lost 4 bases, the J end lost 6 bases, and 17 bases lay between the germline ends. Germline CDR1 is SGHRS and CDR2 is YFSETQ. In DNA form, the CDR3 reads TGCGCCAGCAGCCGCTTGGACGGGAAGACCGAGCAGTACTTC. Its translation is CASSRLDGKTEQYF.

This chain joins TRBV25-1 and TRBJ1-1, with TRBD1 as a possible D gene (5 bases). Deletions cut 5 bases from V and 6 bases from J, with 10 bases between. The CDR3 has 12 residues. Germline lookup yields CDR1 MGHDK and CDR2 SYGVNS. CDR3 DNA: TGTGCCAGCAGTACAGGAGGGCCTGAAGCTTTCTTT. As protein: CASSTGGPEAFF. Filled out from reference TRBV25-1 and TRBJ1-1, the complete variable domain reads EADIYQTPRYLVIGTGKKITLECSQTMGHDKMYWYQQDPGMELHLIHYSYGVNSTEKGDLSSESTVSRIRTEHFPLTLESARPSHTSQYLCASSTGGPEAFFGQGTRLTVV.

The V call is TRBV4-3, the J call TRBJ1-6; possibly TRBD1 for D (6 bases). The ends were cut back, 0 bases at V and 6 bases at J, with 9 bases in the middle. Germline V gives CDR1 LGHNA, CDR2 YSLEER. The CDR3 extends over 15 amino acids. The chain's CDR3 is CASSQERGSNSPLHF. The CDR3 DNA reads TGCGCCAGCAGCCAAGAAAGGGGGAGTAATTCACCCCTCCACTTT.

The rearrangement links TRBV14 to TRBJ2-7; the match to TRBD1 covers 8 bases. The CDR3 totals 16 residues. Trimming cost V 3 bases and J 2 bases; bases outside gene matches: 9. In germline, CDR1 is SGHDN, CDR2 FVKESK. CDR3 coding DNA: TGTGCCAGCAGCCACTCGGACAGGGCGAAACCCTACGAGCAGTACTTC. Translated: CASSHSDRAKPYEQYF.

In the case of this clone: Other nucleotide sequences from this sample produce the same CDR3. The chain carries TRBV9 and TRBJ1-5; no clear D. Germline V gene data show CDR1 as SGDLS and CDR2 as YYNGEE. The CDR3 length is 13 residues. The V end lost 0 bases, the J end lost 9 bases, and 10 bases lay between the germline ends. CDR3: CASSVGGFGPQHF. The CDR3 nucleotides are TGTGCCAGCAGCGTAGGAGGGTTTGGGCCCCAGCATTTT.